This T cell receptor (beta chain) was sequenced in a study of control samples from healthy donors and cancer patients (TCRdb year 2020). Notes on this clone: This clone's antigen is unknown. No qualities accompany the bases; no much larger clone lies one base away.

Receptor amplification or capture employed the immunoSEQ multiplex PCR assay. TCRdb obtained this table from immuneACCESS and retained in-frame rearrangements with V and J assigned. These tables miss some clones; where compared with another copy, unresolved V genes account for less than half of the shortfall, and the remainder is unexplained. This sample gives about 28,000 clones in total; around 92% of them show up just once. 9.5% to 15% of the sample comes from the top ten. V and J lose 3 bases and 0 bases, and a span of 12 bases separates them. CDR1 LNHDA and CDR2 SQIVND are derived from the germline V gene (reference sequence). The CDR3 runs 16 amino acids, cysteine and phenylalanine included. The CDR3 DNA has 48 bases and is translated from base 1.

The chain employs TRBV19 and TRBJ1-5, with TRBD1 perhaps the D gene, on 6 matching bases. The sample was PBMCs. The TCR was taken from a man aged 45-65 years with lung cancer. The nucleotides are TGTGCCAGTAGTATTGGACAGCCGAATAGCAATCAGCCCCAGCATTTT. The translation is CASSIGQPNSNQPQHF. Beyond the CDR3, the reference TRBV19 and TRBJ1-5 genes provide the residues; the full variable domain reads: DGGITQSPKYLFRKEGQNVTLSCEQNLNHDAMYWYRQDPGQGLRLIYYSQIVNDFQKGDIAEGYSVSREKKESFPLTVTSAQKNPTAFYLCASSIGQPNSNQPQHFGDGTRLSIL.